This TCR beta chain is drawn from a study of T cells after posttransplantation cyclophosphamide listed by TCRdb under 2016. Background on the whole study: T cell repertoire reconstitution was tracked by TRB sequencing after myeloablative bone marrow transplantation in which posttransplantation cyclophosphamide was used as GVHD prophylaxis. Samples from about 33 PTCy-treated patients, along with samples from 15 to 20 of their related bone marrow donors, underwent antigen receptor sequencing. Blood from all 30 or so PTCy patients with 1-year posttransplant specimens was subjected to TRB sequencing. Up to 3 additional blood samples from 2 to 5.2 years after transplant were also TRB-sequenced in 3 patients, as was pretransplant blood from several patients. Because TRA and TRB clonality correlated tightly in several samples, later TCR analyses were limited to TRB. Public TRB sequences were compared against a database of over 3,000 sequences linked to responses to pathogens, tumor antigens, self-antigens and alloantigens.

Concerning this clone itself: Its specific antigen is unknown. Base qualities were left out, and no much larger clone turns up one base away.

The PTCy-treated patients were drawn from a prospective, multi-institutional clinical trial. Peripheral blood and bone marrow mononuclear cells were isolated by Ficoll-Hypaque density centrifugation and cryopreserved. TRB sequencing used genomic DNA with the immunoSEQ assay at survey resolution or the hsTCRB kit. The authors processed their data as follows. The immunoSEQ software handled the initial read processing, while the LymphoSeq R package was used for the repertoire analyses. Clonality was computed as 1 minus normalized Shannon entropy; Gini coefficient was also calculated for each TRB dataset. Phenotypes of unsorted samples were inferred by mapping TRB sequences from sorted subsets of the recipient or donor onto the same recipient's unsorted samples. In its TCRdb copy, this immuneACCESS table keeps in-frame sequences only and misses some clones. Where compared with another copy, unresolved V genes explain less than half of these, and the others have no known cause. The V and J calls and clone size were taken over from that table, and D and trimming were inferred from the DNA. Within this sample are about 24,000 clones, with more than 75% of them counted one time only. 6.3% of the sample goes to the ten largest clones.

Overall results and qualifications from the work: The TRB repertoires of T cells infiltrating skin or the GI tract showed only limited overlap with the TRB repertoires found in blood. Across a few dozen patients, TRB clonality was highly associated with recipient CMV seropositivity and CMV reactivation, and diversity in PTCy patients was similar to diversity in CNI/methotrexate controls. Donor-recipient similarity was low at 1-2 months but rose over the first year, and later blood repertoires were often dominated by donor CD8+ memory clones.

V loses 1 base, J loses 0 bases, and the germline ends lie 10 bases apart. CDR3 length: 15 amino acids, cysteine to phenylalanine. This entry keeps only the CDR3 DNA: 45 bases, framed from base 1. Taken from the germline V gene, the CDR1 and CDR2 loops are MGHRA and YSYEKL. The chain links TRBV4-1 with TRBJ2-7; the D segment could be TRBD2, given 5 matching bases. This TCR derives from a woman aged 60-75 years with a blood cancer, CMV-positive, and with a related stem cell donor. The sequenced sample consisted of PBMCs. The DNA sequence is TGCGCCAGCAGCCAAGGCGGGCGGAGCTCCTACGAGCAGTACTTC. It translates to CASSQGGRSSYEQYF.